A selection of T cell receptor beta chains follows, all from one sample in a study of cytomegalovirus exposure and HLA in healthy donors. TCRdb's table, derived via immunoSEQ multiplex PCR, lists solely in-frame clones and lacks some. The sample includes fewer than 70,000 clones, roughly 74% seen only once; the top ten take over 8.5%. The material sequenced was PBMCs. These receptors all stem from a woman in her sixties in good health and CMV-seropositive. The CDR3 runs from the conserved cysteine through the conserved F or W. The order of the fields is V gene, D gene, CDR3 length, clone size, J gene, CDR3 protein, CDR3 DNA. D genes are given only for firm matches. Clone size is stated in some rows and not others, as once, few, many or a class when expanded.

TRBV7-2	TRBD2	14	NA	TRBJ2-1	CASSQSGGTNEQFF	TGTGCCAGCAGCCAGAGCGGGGGGACCAATGAGCAGTTCTTC
TRBV19	NA	13	NA	TRBJ1-4	CASSRGGNEKLFF	TGTGCCAGTAGTAGGGGGGGGAATGAAAAACTGTTTTTT
TRBV11-2	TRBD2	15	NA	TRBJ2-3	CASSSGLAGADTQYF	TGTGCCAGCAGCTCCGGACTAGCGGGGGCGGATACGCAGTATTTT
TRBV27	NA	15	NA	TRBJ1-1	CASSPYGAKNTEAFF	TGTGCCAGCAGTCCATACGGAGCAAAGAACACTGAAGCTTTCTTT
TRBV2	NA	13	once	TRBJ2-1	CASWQGNYNEQFF	TGTGCCAGCTGGCAGGGAAACTACAATGAGCAGTTCTTC
TRBV30	NA	12	NA	TRBJ1-4	CAWISSGEKLFF	TGTGCCTGGATCAGTAGCGGTGAAAAACTGTTTTTT
TRBV15	NA	18	NA	TRBJ1-3	CATSTNRDGMARGNTIYF	TGTGCCACCAGCACGAACAGGGACGGGATGGCGAGGGGAAACACCATATATTTT
TRBV4-1	NA	16	NA	TRBJ2-6	CAGSPPGGSRANVLTF	TGCGCCGGCAGCCCCCCAGGAGGTTCCAGGGCCAACGTCCTGACTTTC
TRBV14	TRBD2	18	NA	TRBJ2-3	CASSPAASGRGYTDTQYF	TGTGCCAGCAGCCCGGCGGCTAGCGGGAGGGGATACACAGATACGCAGTATTTT
TRBV5-1	NA	12	NA	TRBJ2-7	CASSWELSHWYF	TGCGCCAGCAGCTGGGAGCTTAGCCATTGGTACTTC
TRBV6-1	NA	13	few	TRBJ1-1	CASSEIGGTEAFF	TGTGCCAGCAGTGAGATAGGGGGTACTGAAGCTTTCTTT
TRBV6-5	NA	14	NA	TRBJ1-2	CASSSVRVNYGYTF	TGTGCCAGCAGTTCGGTCAGGGTCAACTATGGCTACACCTTC
TRBV21-1	NA	12	NA	TRBJ1-1	CASSSDRGRAFF	TGTGCCAGCAGCTCGGACAGGGGACGAGCTTTCTTT
TRBV9	NA	15	NA	TRBJ2-3	CASSVGAGGTDTQYF	TGTGCCAGCAGCGTAGGCGCTGGTGGCACAGATACGCAGTATTTT
TRBV6-6	TRBD2	15	NA	TRBJ2-1	CASTPGRAGYNEQFF	TGTGCCAGCACCCCCGGGAGGGCCGGTTACAATGAGCAGTTCTTC
TRBV7-8	TRBD1	15	NA	TRBJ1-2	CASSLGTGGAYGYTF	TGTGCCAGCAGCTTAGGAACAGGGGGCGCGTATGGCTACACCTTC
TRBV5-1	NA	12	NA	TRBJ1-1	CASSFGSTEAFF	TGCGCCAGCAGCTTTGGGAGCACTGAAGCTTTCTTT
TRBV5-6	TRBD1	14	NA	TRBJ2-1	CASSLGRGRHEQFF	TGTGCCAGCAGCTTGGGCAGGGGGCGTCATGAGCAGTTCTTC
TRBV28	NA	15	NA	TRBJ1-2	CASSFSSGNPRGYTF	TGTGCCAGCAGTTTCAGCTCGGGAAACCCGCGGGGCTACACCTTC
TRBV28	NA	13	NA	TRBJ2-5	CASSQTSPQTQYF	TGTGCCAGCAGTCAGACTAGTCCACAGACCCAGTACTTC
TRBV7-9	NA	14	NA	TRBJ2-1	CASSSPLEEREQFF	TGTGCCAGCAGCTCACCTCTGGAGGAGCGGGAGCAGTTCTTC
TRBV30	NA	13	NA	TRBJ2-1	CAWNLVPYNEQFF	TGTGCCTGGAACCTAGTCCCCTACAATGAGCAGTTCTTC
TRBV11-2	TRBD1	14	NA	TRBJ2-5	CASSPVVTGETQYF	TGTGCCAGCAGCCCGGTGGTGACAGGGGAGACCCAGTACTTC
TRBV19	TRBD1	14	once	TRBJ1-5	CASRTGFLNQPQHF	TGTGCCAGTAGGACAGGGTTCCTCAATCAGCCCCAGCATTTT
TRBV5-4	NA	13	NA	TRBJ1-2	CASSLDNGGGYTF	TGTGCCAGCAGCTTGGACAACGGGGGTGGCTACACCTTC
TRBV2	TRBD1	13	NA	TRBJ1-5	CASQGTGRQPQHF	TGTGCCAGCCAGGGGACAGGAAGGCAGCCCCAGCATTTT
TRBV21-1	NA	17	NA	TRBJ1-1	CASSTAEKISRATEAFF	TGTGCCAGCAGCACCGCCGAGAAAATATCCAGGGCCACTGAAGCTTTCTTT
TRBV5-1	TRBD1	14	NA	TRBJ1-4	CASSKQGGNEKLFF	TGCGCCAGCAGCAAACAGGGGGGTAATGAAAAACTGTTTTTT
TRBV5-4	NA	14	NA	TRBJ2-1	CASSLPGFYNEQFF	TGTGCCAGCAGCTTGCCGGGATTCTACAATGAGCAGTTCTTC
TRBV6-1	TRBD1	13	NA	TRBJ1-5	CASKTRDSQPQHF	TGTGCCAGCAAAACCCGGGACAGTCAGCCCCAGCATTTT
TRBV18	TRBD2	16	NA	TRBJ2-5	CASSPTGLAGKETQYF	TGTGCCAGCTCACCAACCGGGCTAGCGGGGAAAGAGACCCAGTACTTC
TRBV29-1	TRBD2	17	NA	TRBJ2-5	CSVDGLAGVRNQETQYF	TGCAGCGTTGACGGGCTAGCGGGAGTTAGGAATCAAGAGACCCAGTACTTC
TRBV6-5	TRBD2	14	NA	TRBJ2-3	CASSRTSGTDTQYF	TGTGCCAGCAGTAGGACTAGCGGCACAGATACGCAGTATTTT
TRBV6-5	NA	15	few	TRBJ2-5	CASSAGDFPVETQYF	TGTGCCAGCAGCGCCGGGGACTTCCCAGTCGAGACCCAGTACTTC
TRBV6-1	TRBD1	14	NA	TRBJ1-2	CASSETTGEGGYTF	TGTGCCAGCAGTGAGACGACAGGGGAGGGTGGCTACACCTTC
TRBV7-9	NA	14	NA	TRBJ2-2	CASSLGGDTGELFF	TGTGCCAGCAGCTTAGGGGGGGACACCGGGGAGCTGTTTTTT
TRBV7-3	TRBD2	15	once	TRBJ2-5	CASSLASGGGETQYF	TGTGCCAGCAGCTTGGCTAGCGGGGGCGGGGAGACCCAGTACTTC
TRBV19	TRBD1	14	NA	TRBJ1-1	CATKAQGALAEAFF	TGTGCCACCAAGGCACAGGGGGCTTTGGCTGAAGCTTTCTTT
TRBV30	NA	15	few	TRBJ1-4	CAWSPLGDVGEKLFF	TGTGCCTGGAGTCCCCTCGGGGATGTAGGAGAAAAACTGTTTTTT